This T cell receptor (beta chain) was recovered during a study of CD8 T cells in ankylosing spondylitis. TCRdb called the 5' RACE reads again in MiXCR, with one record for every CDR3 protein. In the table there are about 340,000 distinct CDR3 sequences, about 14% of which are singletons. Deletions cut 5 bases from V and 0 bases from J, with 10 bases between. Germline V CDR1 and CDR2: SEHNR, FQNEAQ (reference sequence). This CDR3 contains 14 residues. This clonotype was recorded at least ten times. Its antigen remains unidentified. Study-wide findings and caveats: A TCR beta motif made of eight highly homologous variants seemed typical of ankylosing spondylitis blood. According to the report, clones linked to the disease were significantly enriched in matched synovial fluid samples taken from ankylosing spondylitis patients.

This sequence joins TRBV7-9 and TRBJ1-2; possibly TRBD1 for D (5 bases). Specimen: blood, either unsorted or a sorted T cell fraction (not recorded which). This clonotype was sampled from a male donor with ankylosing spondylitis or in good health (not recorded which). CDR3 loop: CASSPVRANYGYTF. The CDR3 nucleotides are TGTGCCAGCAGCCCCGTCAGGGCTAACTATGGCTACACCTTC.